These T cell receptor beta chains were read from a single sample in a study of graft-versus-host responses after intestinal transplantation. These receptors lack a known antigen. Produced via immunoSEQ multiplex PCR; TCRdb's table is partial and in-frame only. The sample lists 25,000 to 35,000 clones, about 80% occurring once. Here the sequenced sample was unstimulated CD8+ T cells sorted from spleen or lymph node cells, taken before intestinal transplant. These TCRs come from a human donor who received an intestinal transplant. Each CDR3 is given with its conserved first and last residue. D genes are given only for firm matches. A row's size may be missing; if present it is once, few, many or a size class.

j_gene: TRBJ2-2
abundance: -
d_gene: -
v_gene: TRBV15
CDR3aa: CATSTLGGPTGELFF
CDR3nt: TGTGCCACCAGTACCCTGGGGGGGCCAACCGGGGAGCTGTTTTTT

j_gene: TRBJ2-3
abundance: -
d_gene: TRBD1
v_gene: TRBV4-1
CDR3aa: CASSKGGQGRSDTQYF
CDR3nt: TGCGCCAGCAGTAAAGGGGGACAGGGAAGGAGCGATACGCAGTATTTT

j_gene: TRBJ2-1
abundance: -
d_gene: -
v_gene: TRBV28
CDR3aa: CANHRGQSSYNEQFF
CDR3nt: TGTGCCAACCACCGAGGACAGAGCTCCTACAATGAGCAGTTCTTC

j_gene: TRBJ2-3
abundance: -
d_gene: TRBD2
v_gene: TRBV4-1
CDR3aa: CASSQSGTSLDTQYF
CDR3nt: TGCGCCAGCAGCCAATCCGGGACTAGCTTAGATACGCAGTATTTT

j_gene: TRBJ2-2
abundance: -
d_gene: TRBD1
v_gene: TRBV5-4
CDR3aa: CATTGQGAPGELFF
CDR3nt: TGTGCCACAACAGGACAGGGGGCCCCCGGGGAGCTGTTTTTT

j_gene: TRBJ1-5
abundance: -
d_gene: -
v_gene: TRBV15
CDR3aa: CATSRANGNQPQHF
CDR3nt: TGTGCCACCAGCAGAGCTAACGGTAATCAGCCCCAGCATTTT

j_gene: TRBJ2-1
abundance: -
d_gene: TRBD2
v_gene: TRBV5-6
CDR3aa: CASSLALAGFNEQFF
CDR3nt: TGTGCCAGCAGCTTGGCACTAGCGGGGTTCAATGAGCAGTTCTTC

j_gene: TRBJ2-7
abundance: -
d_gene: TRBD1
v_gene: TRBV6-5
CDR3aa: CASSFDRGHYEQYF
CDR3nt: TGTGCCAGCAGTTTCGACAGGGGACACTACGAGCAGTACTTC

j_gene: TRBJ1-1
abundance: -
d_gene: -
v_gene: TRBV19
CDR3aa: CASKRLGWVSADTEAFF
CDR3nt: TGTGCCAGTAAACGGCTCGGTTGGGTTTCCGCGGACACTGAAGCTTTCTTT

j_gene: TRBJ1-2
abundance: -
d_gene: TRBD1
v_gene: TRBV28
CDR3aa: CASSPTGTGPGYTF
CDR3nt: TGTGCCAGCAGTCCAACCGGGACAGGGCCGGGCTACACCTTC

j_gene: TRBJ2-7
abundance: -
d_gene: TRBD2
v_gene: TRBV5-4
CDR3aa: CASSAGTSASYEQYF
CDR3nt: TGTGCCAGCAGCGCCGGGACTAGCGCCTCCTACGAGCAGTACTTC

j_gene: TRBJ2-7
abundance: few
d_gene: TRBD2
v_gene: TRBV7-3
CDR3aa: CASSLLFGGEQYF
CDR3nt: TGTGCCAGCAGCTTATTATTCGGGGGGGAGCAGTACTTC

j_gene: TRBJ2-5
abundance: -
d_gene: -
v_gene: TRBV28
CDR3aa: CASTEHWGGRETQYF
CDR3nt: TGTGCCAGCACCGAACATTGGGGGGGCAGAGAGACCCAGTACTTC

j_gene: TRBJ1-2
abundance: -
d_gene: TRBD1
v_gene: TRBV5-1
CDR3aa: CASRLGTGTGIYGYTF
CDR3nt: TGCGCCAGCAGGTTGGGAACCGGGACAGGGATCTATGGCTACACCTTC

j_gene: TRBJ2-7
abundance: -
d_gene: TRBD2
v_gene: TRBV5-4
CDR3aa: CASSAGGPYEQYF
CDR3nt: TGTGCCAGCAGCGCGGGAGGGCCGTACGAGCAGTACTTC

j_gene: TRBJ2-1
abundance: -
d_gene: TRBD2
v_gene: TRBV4-1
CDR3aa: CASSQDSTSGRRGNEQFF
CDR3nt: TGCGCCAGCAGCCAAGATTCGACTAGCGGGAGGAGAGGAAATGAGCAGTTCTTC

j_gene: TRBJ2-1
abundance: -
d_gene: TRBD2
v_gene: TRBV2
CDR3aa: CASSDEGTSDSYNEQFF
CDR3nt: TGTGCTAGCAGTGACGAAGGTACTAGCGACTCCTACAATGAGCAGTTCTTC

j_gene: TRBJ2-7
abundance: -
d_gene: -
v_gene: TRBV29-1
CDR3aa: CSVVFPRAAYEQYF
CDR3nt: TGCAGCGTTGTTTTTCCCAGGGCTGCGTACGAGCAGTACTTC

j_gene: TRBJ2-1
abundance: medium-sized
d_gene: -
v_gene: TRBV29-1
CDR3aa: CSVGQISNEATTQGQFF
CDR3nt: TGCAGCGTTGGTCAGATATCCAATGAGGCTACTACCCAGGGGCAGTTCTTC

j_gene: TRBJ2-7
abundance: -
d_gene: TRBD1
v_gene: TRBV11-2
CDR3aa: CASSLHRQGKNLNEQYF
CDR3nt: TGTGCCAGCAGCCTCCACCGACAGGGGAAGAATTTGAACGAGCAGTACTTC

j_gene: TRBJ2-7
abundance: -
d_gene: -
v_gene: TRBV15
CDR3aa: CATSIRGEGYEQYF
CDR3nt: TGTGCCACCAGCATAAGGGGCGAAGGCTACGAGCAGTACTTC

j_gene: TRBJ1-2
abundance: -
d_gene: TRBD1
v_gene: TRBV7-2
CDR3aa: CASSLGGGDGYTF
CDR3nt: TGTGCCAGCAGCCTAGGGGGCGGCGATGGCTACACCTTC

j_gene: TRBJ2-5
abundance: -
d_gene: TRBD2
v_gene: TRBV2
CDR3aa: CASCKASGGYQETQYF
CDR3nt: TGTGCCAGCTGTAAGGCTAGCGGGGGGTACCAAGAGACCCAGTACTTC

j_gene: TRBJ1-4
abundance: large
d_gene: -
v_gene: TRBV11-2
CDR3aa: CASSLVSGQGEKLFF
CDR3nt: TGTGCCAGCAGCTTAGTTTCCGGGCAGGGTGAAAAACTGTTTTTT

j_gene: TRBJ2-6
abundance: -
d_gene: TRBD2
v_gene: TRBV5-5
CDR3aa: CASRPKPSGRANVLTF
CDR3nt: TGTGCCAGCAGACCCAAACCTAGCGGGAGGGCCAACGTCCTGACTTTC

j_gene: TRBJ2-3
abundance: -
d_gene: TRBD1
v_gene: TRBV28
CDR3aa: CASRMTGLDTQYF
CDR3nt: TGTGCCAGCAGGATGACAGGGCTAGATACGCAGTATTTT

j_gene: TRBJ1-1
abundance: once
d_gene: TRBD1
v_gene: TRBV10-3
CDR3aa: CAISENRGRGNTEAFF
CDR3nt: TGTGCCATCAGTGAGAACAGGGGGCGCGGGAACACTGAAGCTTTCTTT

j_gene: TRBJ2-4
abundance: -
d_gene: TRBD1
v_gene: TRBV7-7
CDR3aa: CASINSGTGVNWDIQYF
CDR3nt: TGTGCCAGCATCAACTCCGGGACAGGGGTAAATTGGGACATTCAGTACTTC